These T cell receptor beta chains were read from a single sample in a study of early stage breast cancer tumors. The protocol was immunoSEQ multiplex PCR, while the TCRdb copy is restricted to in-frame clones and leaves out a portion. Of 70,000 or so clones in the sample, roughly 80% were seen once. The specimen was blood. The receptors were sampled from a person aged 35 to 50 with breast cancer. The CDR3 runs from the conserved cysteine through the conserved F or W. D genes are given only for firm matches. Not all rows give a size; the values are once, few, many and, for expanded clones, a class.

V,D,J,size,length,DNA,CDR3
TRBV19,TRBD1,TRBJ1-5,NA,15,TGTGCCAGTAGTATATGGGACAGCTTCAATCAGCCCCAGCATTTT,CASSIWDSFNQPQHF
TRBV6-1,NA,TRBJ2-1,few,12,TGTGCCAGCAGCAGGGATTGGAATGAGCAGTTCTTC,CASSRDWNEQFF
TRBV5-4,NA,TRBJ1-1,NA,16,TGTGCCAGCAGCCCAGGGGTTCCGGGTTTGAACACTGAAGCTTTCTTT,CASSPGVPGLNTEAFF
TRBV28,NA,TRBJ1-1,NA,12,TGTGCCAGCAGTTTAGAGAACACTGAAGCTTTCTTT,CASSLENTEAFF
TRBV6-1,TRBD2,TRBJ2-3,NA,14,TGTGCCAGCAGTGAGGCGGGGGGCACAGATACGCAGTATTTT,CASSEAGGTDTQYF
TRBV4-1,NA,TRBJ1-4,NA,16,TGCGCCAGCAGCCAGCGTTCTAGGACAGCTAATGAAAAACTGTTTTTT,CASSQRSRTANEKLFF
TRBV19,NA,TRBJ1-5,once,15,TGTGCCACCAGGACCGATGTAGGGGAAGATCAGCCCCAGCATTTT,CATRTDVGEDQPQHF
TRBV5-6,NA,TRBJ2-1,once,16,TGTGCCAGCAGCTTGAAGGTCCTAAGCTCCTACAATGAGCAGTTCTTC,CASSLKVLSSYNEQFF
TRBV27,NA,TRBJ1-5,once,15,TGTGCCAGCAGTTTAAACAGACATAGCAATCAGCCCCAGCATTTT,CASSLNRHSNQPQHF
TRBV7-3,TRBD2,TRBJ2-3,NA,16,TGTGCCAGCAGCCAACACCAGGGAGGGAAGGCGGCTACGCAGTATTTT,CASSQHQGGKAATQYF
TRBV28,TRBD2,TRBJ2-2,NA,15,TGTGCCAGCAGACTAGCGGGAAGGTATACCGGGGAGCTGTTTTTT,CASRLAGRYTGELFF
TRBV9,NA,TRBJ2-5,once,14,TGTGCCAGCAGCGTAGTAGGCAGGGACGAGACCCAGTACTTC,CASSVVGRDETQYF
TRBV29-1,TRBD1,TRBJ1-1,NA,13,TGCAGCATTTTACAGGGGGCGAACACTGAAGCTTTCTTT,CSILQGANTEAFF
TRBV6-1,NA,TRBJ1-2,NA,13,TGTGCCAGCAGTAGGGGCACCAACTATGGCTACACCTTC,CASSRGTNYGYTF
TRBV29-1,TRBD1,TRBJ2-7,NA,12,TGCAGCGCTGAAACAGGGGGCTACGAGCAGTACTTC,CSAETGGYEQYF
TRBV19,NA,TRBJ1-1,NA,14,TGTGCCAGTAGTCTCCTCTGGGGTAACACTGAAGCTTTCTTT,CASSLLWGNTEAFF
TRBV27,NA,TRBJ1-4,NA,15,TGTGCCAGCAGCCTAAACCGGAGGGCTAATGAAAAACTGTTTTTT,CASSLNRRANEKLFF
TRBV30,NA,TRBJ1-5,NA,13,TGTGCCTGGGGGGACTATAGCAATCAGCCCCAGCATTTT,CAWGDYSNQPQHF
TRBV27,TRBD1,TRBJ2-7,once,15,TGTGCCAGCAGGCCCATTGACAGGGCCGCTTACGAGCAGTACTTC,CASRPIDRAAYEQYF
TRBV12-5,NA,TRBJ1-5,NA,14,TGTGCTAGTGGTTTGGAAGGCCTCAATCAGCCCCAGCATTTT,CASGLEGLNQPQHF
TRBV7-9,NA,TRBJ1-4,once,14,TGTGCCAGCAGCTTAGCCGGGGCTAATGAAAAACTGTTTTTT,CASSLAGANEKLFF
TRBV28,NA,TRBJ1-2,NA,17,TGTGCCAGCAGCCCCTATAGGGGGGGCAGGGATGGAAGTGGCTACACCTTC,CASSPYRGGRDGSGYTF
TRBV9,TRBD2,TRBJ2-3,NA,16,TGTGCCAGCAGCGTAAGGGCTAGCGGGAGTACAGATACGCAGTATTTT,CASSVRASGSTDTQYF
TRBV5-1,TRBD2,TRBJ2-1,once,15,TGCGCCAGCAGCTTGGGGTCTAGCGGGAGCGATGAGCAGTTCTTC,CASSLGSSGSDEQFF
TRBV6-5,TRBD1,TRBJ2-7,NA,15,TGTGCCAGCAGTTACTTAGGGGACAGGGCCTACGAGCAGTACTTC,CASSYLGDRAYEQYF
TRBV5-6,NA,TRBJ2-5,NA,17,TGTGCCAGCAGCTTCGGGTACTGGGGATCGGGCCAAGAGACCCAGTACTTC,CASSFGYWGSGQETQYF
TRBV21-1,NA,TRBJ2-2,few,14,TGTGCCAGCAGCAATGGGTGGGACACCGGGGAGCTGTTTTTT,CASSNGWDTGELFF
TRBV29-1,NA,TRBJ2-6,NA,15,TGCAGCGCCGCGACAGGAAACTCTGGGGCCAACGTCCTGACTTTC,CSAATGNSGANVLTF
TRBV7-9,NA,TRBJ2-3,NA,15,TGTGCCAGCAGCAAAGGTATTAGCAGCACAGATACGCAGTATTTT,CASSKGISSTDTQYF
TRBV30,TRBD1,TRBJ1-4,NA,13,TGTGCCTCAAGGACAGGGGAGGGTGAAAAACTGTTTTTT,CASRTGEGEKLFF
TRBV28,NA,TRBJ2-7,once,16,TGTGCCAGCAGCCCGACGGGCGCAACCCGGCACTACGAGCAGTACTTC,CASSPTGATRHYEQYF
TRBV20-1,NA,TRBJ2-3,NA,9,TGCAGTGCAGGGGATACGCAGTATTTT,CSAGDTQYF
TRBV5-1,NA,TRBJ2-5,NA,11,TGCGCCAGCAGCTTCGGCGTTTACCAGTACTTC,CASSFGVYQYF